Shown below are 29 T cell receptor beta chains from a single sample sequenced in a study of CD8 T cells in ankylosing spondylitis. MiXCR, applied by TCRdb to the 5' RACE reads, yields one record per CDR3 protein. The sample lists some 130,000 distinct CDR3 sequences, about 13% occurring once. Sequencing was performed on blood, either unsorted or a sorted T cell fraction (not recorded which). The origin of the receptors is a female donor with ankylosing spondylitis or in good health (not recorded which).

This clonotype has only a few counts. This chain's CDR3 is CASRGILGPSGNTIYF. DNA for the CDR3: TGTGCCAGCAGGGGGATCCTGGGACCGTCCGGAAACACCATATATTTT. The rearrangement uses TRBV11-2 and TRBJ1-3; TRBD1 might be the D (5 bases). Trimming pared 6 bases from V and 4 bases from J, leaving 19 bases between. Germline V gene sequence: CDR1 SGHAT, CDR2 FQNNGV. The CDR3 is made up of 16 amino acids.

This clonotype was picked up a small number of times. The genes are TRBV20-1 and TRBJ2-1, with 10 bases identical to TRBD2. The V and J ends lost 5 bases and 2 bases, in that order; junction bases with no gene match: 3. CDR3 length equals 14 residues. In germline, CDR1 is DFQATT, CDR2 SNEGSKA (reference sequence). The CDR3 sequence is CSAHSGRPYNEQFF. In DNA, the CDR3 is TGCAGTGCTCATAGCGGGAGGCCCTACAATGAGCAGTTCTTC.

This clonotype showed up many times. The chain joins TRBV12-3 or TRBV12-4 to TRBJ1-1; D ambiguous. Trimming removed 6 bases from V and 0 bases from J, with 17 bases in between. The CDR3 has 16 amino acids. The DNA of the CDR3 is TGTGCCAGCAGCATGAGCCTTGGCTATATGAACACTGAAGCTTTCTTT. Protein: CASSMSLGYMNTEAFF.

This clonotype has ten or more counts. The rearrangement links TRBV10-3 to TRBJ2-7, with D perhaps TRBD1 (6 bases). The V and J ends lost 0 bases and 6 bases respectively, with 24 bases between them. The CDR3 spans 18 residues. The germline V gene has CDR1 ENHRY and CDR2 SYGVKD. CDR3 DNA sequence: TGTGCCATCAGTGAGTCTTACCGGGACATAGGTAGATTCTTCGAGCAGTACTTC. As protein: CAISESYRDIGRFFEQYF.

In this sample, this clonotype turned up many times. The chain recombines TRBV20-1 with TRBJ2-5; the match to TRBD2 covers 8 bases. The CDR3 extends over 14 amino acids. V lost 5 bases to trimming and J lost 0 bases; unmatched junction nucleotides: 5. Germline V lookup: CDR1 DFQATT, CDR2 SNEGSKA (reference sequence). CDR3 sequence reads: CSAQSGSDQETQYF. CDR3 bases: TGCAGTGCTCAAAGCGGGAGCGACCAAGAGACCCAGTACTTC.

The V gene is TRBV7-2, the J gene TRBJ2-3; 10 bases match TRBD2. The ends lost 5 bases at V and 0 bases at J; junction bases unmatched: 5. CDR3 size: 16 residues. Germline CDR1 and CDR2: SGHTA and FQGNSA. The CDR3 DNA reads as TGTGCCAGCAGCCTGCAACTAGCGGGGAGCACAGATACGCAGTATTTT. It codes for CASSLQLAGSTDTQYF.

This clonotype was recorded a few times. V usage is TRBV5-1 and J usage is TRBJ2-5; no clear D. V lost 0 bases and J lost 5, with 14 bases in between. CDR3 size: 15 residues. CDR1 and CDR2 (germline): SGHRS, YFSETQ. The DNA for the CDR3 is TGCGCCAGCAGCTTGGCCGTTGTGAAAGGGGAGACCCAGTACTTC. Its protein product is CASSLAVVKGETQYF. Combining the CDR3 with reference TRBV5-1 and TRBJ2-5 gives the whole variable domain KAGVTQTPRYLIKTRGQQVTLSCSPISGHRSVSWYQQTPGQGLQFLFEYFSETQRNKGNFPGRFSGRQFSNSRSEMNVSTLELGDSALYLCASSLAVVKGETQYFGPGTRLLVL.

In its sample, this clonotype was seen many times. V is TRBV12-3 or TRBV12-4 and J is TRBJ1-2; D may be TRBD1 (6 bases). The CDR3 is 13 amino acids. V was cut by 4 bases and J by 4 bases, with 10 bases left in between. The CDR3 DNA reads as TGTGCCAGCAGTTCACAGGGAGGCTATGGCTACACCTTC. Translating gives CASSSQGGYGYTF.

This clonotype was counted ten times or more. V is TRBV6-2 or TRBV6-3 and J is TRBJ1-5; D gene uncertain. This CDR3 comprises 14 residues. In germline, CDR1 is MNHEY, CDR2 SVGEGT. V dropped 6 bases and J dropped 5 bases, with 14 bases sitting between them. The CDR3 loop is CASRRDGFYQPQHF. The CDR3, as DNA: TGTGCCAGCAGGCGTGACGGGTTTTATCAGCCCCAGCATTTT.

This clonotype has just a few counts. The chain recombines TRBV7-2 with TRBJ1-2, with 8 bases aligning to TRBD1. Losses at the gene ends were 5 bases for V and 0 bases for J; bases not matched to a gene: 5. The CDR3 sequence is 15 residues long. Per germline, CDR1 SGHTA and CDR2 FQGNSA. The CDR3 sequence is CASSPQTGANYGYTF. DNA for the CDR3: TGTGCCAGCAGCCCACAGACAGGGGCTAACTATGGCTACACCTTC.

This clonotype was observed many times. V is TRBV7-8 and J is TRBJ2-1; the D is unclear. Trimming shortened V by 0 bases and J by 7 bases, and 10 bases separated the two germline ends. The CDR3 loop spans 14 amino acids. CDR1 and CDR2 from the germline V gene are SGHVS and FQNEAQ. The CDR3 sequence: CASSLASLWNEQFF. DNA of the CDR3: TGTGCCAGCAGCTTAGCGTCCCTATGGAATGAGCAGTTCTTC.

The chain has TRBV7-8 and TRBJ2-3; 10 bases match TRBD1. Germline V CDR1 and CDR2: SGHVS, FQNEAQ. V shed 3 bases and J 4 bases; nucleotides not matched to a gene: 4. The length of the CDR3 is 15 residues. The CDR3 spells CASSFRDRGSDTQYF. CDR3 nucleotide sequence: TGTGCCAGCAGCTTCCGGGACAGGGGATCAGATACGCAGTATTTT.

This clonotype was counted many times. The gene calls are TRBV12-3 or TRBV12-4 and TRBJ2-1; 10 positions match TRBD2. Unmatched junction bases numbered 5, after V lost 3 bases and J lost 6 bases. The length of the CDR3 is 15 residues. This chain's CDR3 is CASSLLAGASNEQFF. The CDR3 DNA follows: TGTGCCAGCAGTTTGCTAGCGGGAGCTAGCAATGAGCAGTTCTTC.

This clonotype was seen only a few times. The chain carries TRBV5-1 and TRBJ2-7, with TRBD1 identical over 7 bases. Per germline, CDR1 SGHRS and CDR2 YFSETQ. V shed 0 bases, J shed 7 bases, and the junction held 4 bases outside the gene matches. This CDR3 region has 13 residues. CDR3 protein: CASSLVTGWEQYF. For the CDR3, the DNA is TGCGCCAGCAGCTTGGTGACAGGGTGGGAGCAGTACTTC.

This clonotype has more than one count but fewer than ten. The chain joins TRBV18 to TRBJ2-7; no reliable D call. This CDR3 contains 12 residues. Trimming shortened V by 2 bases and J by 6 bases, and 8 bases separated the two germline ends. From germline, CDR1 is KGHSH and CDR2 LQKENI. The CDR3 is CASSPSSREQYF. As DNA, the CDR3 is TGTGCCAGCTCACCATCCTCTCGCGAGCAGTACTTC.

In regard to this clonotype: This may come from a read error, since a much larger clone is one base off. This chain joins TRBV5-1 and TRBJ2-2, with D perhaps matching TRBD2 (5 bases). Germline CDR1 is SGHRS and CDR2 is YFSETQ. This CDR3 region has 16 residues. CDR3 loop: CASSLMYGILTGELLF. The CDR3 bases are TGCGCCAGCAGCCTGATGTACGGAATCCTCACCGGGGAGCTGCTTTTT.

In this sample, this clonotype turned up many times. The chain uses TRBV7-2 and TRBJ2-6; D call uncertain. Germline V gene data show CDR1 as SGHTA and CDR2 as FQGNSA. The CDR3 runs 15 residues. V lost 2 bases to trimming and J lost 0 bases, with 5 bases between them. Here the CDR3 DNA reads TGTGCCAGCAGCTTACAACTCTCTGGGGCCAACGTCCTGACTTTC. Its protein product is CASSLQLSGANVLTF.

V and J are TRBV7-2 and TRBJ2-7, with D perhaps given as TRBD1 or TRBD2 (6 bases each). V lost 2 bases to trimming and J lost 5 bases, with 22 bases between them. Germline loops: CDR1 SGHTA, CDR2 FQGNSA. CDR3 length: 17 amino acids. The CDR3 region is CASSLKEGGTLRHEQYF. CDR3 coding DNA: TGTGCCAGCAGCTTAAAAGAAGGGGGGACCCTGCGGCACGAGCAGTACTTC.

There are many counts of this clonotype. V and J are TRBV5-1 and TRBJ2-1; D remains ambiguous. Trimming pared 0 bases from V and 6 bases from J, leaving 4 bases between. Germline lookup yields CDR1 SGHRS and CDR2 YFSETQ. This CDR3 is built from 12 residues. CDR3 residues: CASSLVTNEQFF. The CDR3 region has the DNA TGCGCCAGCAGCTTGGTCACCAATGAGCAGTTCTTC.

To note about this clonotype: One base away lies a much larger clone, so this may be a sequencing read error. J is TRBJ1-2 and V is TRBV7-2; possibly TRBD1 for D (6 bases). This CDR3 is 17 amino acids long. Per germline, CDR1 SGHTA and CDR2 FQGNSA. V was clipped by 2 bases and J by 8 bases, with 24 bases between them. The CDR3 nucleotides are TGTGCCAGCAGCTTAAGGACAGCCTTCCCGGAGTCGGGCGGCTACACCTTC. Amino acids: CASSLRTAFPESGGYTF.

This clonotype was seen many times. The chain recombines TRBV10-3 with TRBJ2-2; no definite D call. Germline V gene lookup returns CDR1 ENHRY and CDR2 SYGVKD. V was pared by 8 bases and J by 2 bases, with 6 bases between. The CDR3 runs 12 residues. The CDR3 DNA follows: TGTGCCATCGGGATTAACACCGGGGAGCTGTTTTTT. This translates into CAIGINTGELFF.

Notes on this clonotype: This may be a read error: a much more frequent sequence differs by one nucleotide. The chain employs TRBV24-1 and TRBJ2-1; D might be TRBD2 (6 bases). The CDR3 is made up of 13 amino acids. V lost 3 bases and J lost 16, with 18 bases in between. CDR1 is KGHDR and CDR2 is SFDVKD in the germline V gene. For the CDR3, the DNA is TGTGCCACCAGTGATCGCGGGGTAGGGGTTCATTTCTTC. Translating it yields CATSDRGVGVHFF.

J is TRBJ2-5 and V is TRBV5-1; D uncertain. V lost 3 bases to trimming and J lost 5 bases, with 14 bases between them. This CDR3 region has 14 residues. From germline, CDR1 is SGHRS and CDR2 YFSETQ. The CDR3 is CASSSDDPSETQYF. CDR3 DNA: TGCGCCAGCAGCTCAGACGATCCCTCTGAGACCCAGTACTTC. Using reference TRBV5-1 and TRBJ2-5 for the parts outside the CDR3, the full variable domain is KAGVTQTPRYLIKTRGQQVTLSCSPISGHRSVSWYQQTPGQGLQFLFEYFSETQRNKGNFPGRFSGRQFSNSRSEMNVSTLELGDSALYLCASSSDDPSETQYFGPGTRLLVL.

This clonotype was picked up a small number of times. The CDR3 is CASSFGDTEAFF. The CDR3 coding sequence is TGTGCCAGCAGTTTTGGGGACACTGAAGCTTTCTTT. The rearrangement links TRBV12-3 or TRBV12-4 to TRBJ1-1; unclear D gene. This CDR3 comprises 12 residues. The V gene lost 3 bases and the J gene lost 3 bases, with 5 bases spanning the gap.

This clonotype was detected ten times or more. The chain combines TRBV7-2 with TRBJ2-4, with D possibly TRBD2 on 6 matching bases. This CDR3 has 14 amino acids. Germline lookup yields CDR1 SGHTA and CDR2 FQGNSA. V gave up 1 base and J gave up 9 bases, with 13 bases separating them. The chain's CDR3 is CASSLDGGIAIQYF. The CDR3 coding sequence is TGTGCCAGCAGCTTAGATGGGGGGATTGCCATTCAGTACTTC.

This clonotype was observed a handful of times. This chain connects TRBV12-3 or TRBV12-4 to TRBJ2-1, with TRBD2 as a possible D gene (7 bases). The germline V and J ends were trimmed by 3 bases and 4 bases, with 13 bases remaining between them. This CDR3 is built from 15 residues. The CDR3 nucleotides read TGTGCCAGCAGTTTCGGGGGGCTGCTATACAATGAGCAGTTCTTC. Translation: CASSFGGLLYNEQFF.

As to this clonotype: Germline and junction disagree at one end, which may indicate a read error. V usage is TRBV5-5 and J usage is TRBJ1-4; TRBD1 matches at 8 bases. The CDR3 is 15 amino acids. Germline CDR1 and CDR2: SGHKS and YYEKEE (reference sequence). CDR3 coding DNA: TGTGCCAGCAGCGTAATACAGGGGGGTTATGAAAGACTGTTTTTT. It yields the protein CASSVIQGGYERLFF.

A few counts support this clonotype. V gene TRBV5-1 combines with J gene TRBJ2-3; tentative D call: TRBD1 (6 bases). V was cut by 2 bases and J by 1 base, with 11 bases left in between. CDR3 length equals 15 residues. Per the germline V gene, CDR1 is SGHRS and CDR2 is YFSETQ. Here the CDR3 DNA reads TGCGCCAGCAGCTTACAGGGTGGACGCACAGATACGCAGTATTTT. This codes for CASSLQGGRTDTQYF. Filled out from reference TRBV5-1 and TRBJ2-3, the complete variable domain reads KAGVTQTPRYLIKTRGQQVTLSCSPISGHRSVSWYQQTPGQGLQFLFEYFSETQRNKGNFPGRFSGRQFSNSRSEMNVSTLELGDSALYLCASSLQGGRTDTQYFGPGTRLTVL.

This clonotype was seen ten or more times. This chain uses TRBV18 with TRBJ1-2; D is undetermined. Trimming took 0 bases from V and 7 from J, leaving 12 bases between them. Germline V lookup: CDR1 KGHSH, CDR2 LQKENI. CDR3 length equals 14 residues. CDR3: CASSPPQVYLGYTF. The DNA of the CDR3 is TGTGCCAGCTCACCACCGCAGGTCTACCTTGGCTACACCTTC.